A single sample is the source of the 23 T cell receptor beta chains below, sequenced in a study of a mutant IDH1 vaccine in newly diagnosed glioma. Profiling relied on immunoSEQ multiplex PCR, and the TCRdb table lists in-frame clones only, not all of them. Seen here are some 56,000 clones, around 92% observed once, and the top ten hold roughly 2.5%. The sample's time point: baseline, week 1 (first vaccination visit). Treatment denoted: pre-vaccination baseline after standard-of-care therapy. The sample was PBMCs, taken from a glioma patient treated with radiotherapy, temozolomide or both. The source of these receptors is a man aged 45-65 years with glioma.

The chain is built from TRBV18 and TRBJ1-3, with D possibly TRBD1 on 5 matching bases. CDR1 and CDR2 from the germline V gene are KGHSH and LQKENI. The CDR3 sequence is 14 residues long. With 5 bases removed from V and 0 bases from J, the gap between germline ends came to 8 bases. CDR3 in DNA: TGTGCCAGCTCAACCCAGGGCTCTGGAAACACCATATATTTT. Its translation: CASSTQGSGNTIYF.

The J gene is TRBJ2-2, the V gene TRBV7-2; D is possibly TRBD1 or TRBD2 (5 bases each). Germline V gene lookup returns CDR1 SGHTA and CDR2 FQGNSA. The ends were cut back, 4 bases at V and 5 bases at J, with 14 bases in the middle. The CDR3 loop spans 15 amino acids. CDR3 nucleotide sequence: TGTGCCAGCAGCTACGGGTCCGGGACGACCGGGGAGCTGTTTTTT. It specifies CASSYGSGTTGELFF.

V gene TRBV5-6 combines with J gene TRBJ2-7; the D gene is possibly TRBD2 (5 bases). V was cut by 2 bases and J by 5 bases, with 8 bases left in between. Germline CDR1 is SGHDT and CDR2 is YYEEEE. This CDR3 region has 12 residues. The CDR3: CASSFASNEQYF. In nucleotides, the CDR3 is TGTGCCAGCAGCTTCGCTAGCAACGAGCAGTACTTC.

The chain has TRBV5-8 and TRBJ2-1; D is uncertain. Trimming removed 1 base at V and 5 bases at J, with 4 bases between. CDR3 size: 12 residues. CDR1 and CDR2 from the germline V gene are SGHTS and YDEGEE. As DNA, the CDR3 is TGTGCCAGCAGCTTGAGTAACAATGAGCAGTTCTTC. Residues: CASSLSNNEQFF.

The chain carries TRBV9 and TRBJ2-7; 8 positions match TRBD1. V lost 0 bases and J lost 3; bases outside the gene matches: 5. CDR1 is SGDLS and CDR2 is YYNGEE in the germline V gene. The CDR3 has 15 residues. The CDR3 reads CASSVALDRVYEQYF. CDR3 DNA sequence: TGTGCCAGCAGCGTAGCTCTGGACAGGGTCTACGAGCAGTACTTC.

CDR3 sequence reads: CAISTGGSQPQHF. The CDR3 nucleotides are TGTGCCATCAGTACAGGGGGCTCTCAGCCCCAGCATTTT. The chain couples TRBV10-3 to TRBJ1-5, with 9 bases aligning to TRBD1. V was pared by 5 bases and J by 6 bases, with 2 bases of the junction left unmatched. Per germline, CDR1 ENHRY and CDR2 SYGVKD. The CDR3 contains 13 residues.

The genes are TRBV28 and TRBJ2-5, with a tentative D call TRBD2 (6 bases). The CDR3 runs 14 residues. Germline values: CDR1 MDHEN, CDR2 SYDVKM. Trimming removed 6 bases from V and 2 bases from J, with 13 bases in between. The CDR3 is CASRGLTDQETQYF. The CDR3 DNA reads TGTGCCAGCAGGGGACTGACAGATCAAGAGACCCAGTACTTC.

V usage is TRBV6-5 and J usage is TRBJ2-7; 14 nucleotides match TRBD2. With 2 bases clipped from V and 11 bases from J, the junction kept 11 bases outside the gene matches. Germline V gene data show CDR1 as MNHEY and CDR2 as SVGAGI. The CDR3 consists of 16 residues. The CDR3 DNA is TGTGCCAGCAGTTACGGTCCGGGACTAGCGGGAGATGTGAAGTACTTC. Its protein product is CASSYGPGLAGDVKYF.

The chain uses TRBV5-1 and TRBJ2-2; TRBD1 is a possible D gene (5 bases). Germline assignment: CDR1 SGHRS and CDR2 YFSETQ. The CDR3 totals 14 residues. V was shortened by 5 bases and J by 1 base, with 9 bases between the two germline ends. The CDR3 is CASSIDRNTGELFF. CDR3 DNA sequence: TGCGCCAGCAGTATCGACAGGAACACCGGGGAGCTGTTTTTT.

The chain links TRBV7-9 to TRBJ1-2; D remains unclear. The V and J ends lost 1 base and 4 bases respectively, with 10 bases between them. CDR1 and CDR2 (germline): SEHNR, FQNEAQ (reference sequence). The CDR3 is 14 residues long. The chain's CDR3 is CASSLGRMGYGYTF. The CDR3 DNA sequence: TGTGCCAGCAGCTTAGGGAGGATGGGCTATGGCTACACCTTC.

This chain uses TRBV4-1 with TRBJ2-7; 9 bases agree with TRBD1. CDR1 is MGHRA, CDR2 YSYEKL, per germline. The V gene end was trimmed by 0 bases and the J gene end by 5 bases; junction bases not matched to a gene: 5. This CDR3 is built from 15 residues. The CDR3 bases are TGCGCCAGCAGCCAAGAACCGACAGGGGGAGACGAGCAGTACTTC. Its protein is CASSQEPTGGDEQYF.

The gene calls are TRBV7-6 and TRBJ1-1; weak D call: TRBD1 (6 bases). The CDR3 length is 15 residues. The germline V gene has CDR1 SGHVS and CDR2 FNYEAQ. V lost 5 bases and J 1 base, leaving 14 bases between the germline ends. CDR3 residues: CASSQPGQRNTEAFF. As DNA, the CDR3 is TGTGCCAGCAGCCAGCCGGGACAAAGGAACACTGAAGCTTTCTTT.

This clone was counted once. This chain links TRBV29-1 with TRBJ2-7, with a possible D match to TRBD2 (6 bases). V gave up 4 bases and J gave up 6 bases, with 19 bases separating them. Germline assignment: CDR1 SQVTM and CDR2 ANQGSEA. The CDR3 runs to 14 residues. Written as DNA, the CDR3 is TGCAGCGTTGCTGCCCGAAGAACCGGGGGCGAGCAGTACTTC. Its protein is CSVAARRTGGEQYF.

In this sample, this clone turned up once. The chain uses TRBV2 and TRBJ2-1, with D possibly matching TRBD2 (5 bases). The CDR3 is made up of 14 amino acids. V was clipped by 4 bases and J by 4 bases, with 11 bases between them. Germline V gene sequence: CDR1 SNHLY, CDR2 FYNNEI. CDR3 DNA: TGTGCCAGCAGTGCAGTGAGAGGGTACAATGAGCAGTTCTTC. It is translated as CASSAVRGYNEQFF.

The chain has TRBV10-3 and TRBJ2-3; D may be TRBD2 (6 bases). Germline V gene sequence: CDR1 ENHRY, CDR2 SYGVKD. V was pared by 5 bases and J by 0 bases, with 12 bases between. The CDR3 sequence is 15 residues long. The CDR3 DNA follows: TGTGCCATCAGTATTAGCGGAACTAGCACAGATACGCAGTATTTT. Protein: CAISISGTSTDTQYF.

V gene TRBV6-1 combines with J gene TRBJ2-5, with TRBD2 as a possible D gene (6 bases). The germline V and J ends were trimmed by 6 bases and 1 base, with 15 bases remaining between them. The V gene's germline CDR1 is MNHNS and CDR2 SASEGT. There are 15 residues in the CDR3. The CDR3 protein is CASREERALQETQYF. CDR3 DNA sequence: TGTGCCAGCAGGGAGGAGCGGGCACTCCAAGAGACCCAGTACTTC.

The V gene is TRBV15, the J gene TRBJ2-7; 8 bases are shared with TRBD1. With 1 base clipped from V and 1 base from J, the junction kept 6 bases outside the gene matches. The CDR3 has 16 residues. Per the germline V gene, CDR1 is LNHNV and CDR2 is YYDKDF (reference sequence). The CDR3 spells CATSRATGTGSYEQYF. The CDR3 bases are TGTGCCACCAGCAGAGCTACTGGGACAGGTTCCTACGAGCAGTACTTC. The full variable domain, with the rest looked up from reference TRBV15 and TRBJ2-7, is DAMVIQNPRYQVTQFGKPVTLSCSQTLNHNVMYWYQQKSSQAPKLLFHYYDKDFNNEADTPDNFQSRRPNTSFCFLDIRSPGLGDTAMYLCATSRATGTGSYEQYFGPGTRLTVT.

The chain couples TRBV6-5 to TRBJ1-4; the D is unclear. The V end lost 2 bases, the J end lost 8 bases, and 12 bases lay between the germline ends. Per the germline V gene, CDR1 is MNHEY and CDR2 is SVGAGI. The CDR3 covers 14 residues. CDR3 nucleotide sequence: TGTGCCAGCAGTTACGATACCCGAGGGGAAAAACTGTTTTTT. It is translated as CASSYDTRGEKLFF.

The chain couples TRBV6-5 to TRBJ1-3; 10 nucleotides line up with TRBD1. The germline V gene has CDR1 MNHEY and CDR2 SVGAGI. CDR3 size: 16 residues. J gave up 5 bases and V 0 bases, and 4 bases lay outside the gene matches. CDR3 sequence reads: CASSYSVDRGRNTIYF. The CDR3 DNA follows: TGTGCCAGCAGTTACTCGGTGGACAGGGGGAGAAACACCATATATTTT.

The V gene is TRBV28, the J gene TRBJ1-2; 7 positions agree with TRBD1. The CDR3 length is 12 residues. CDR1 is MDHEN, CDR2 SYDVKM, per germline. V shed 8 bases, J shed 4 bases, and the junction held 4 bases outside the gene matches. The DNA of the CDR3 is TGTGCCAGCCATTGGGACAGCTATGGCTACACCTTC. Its protein is CASHWDSYGYTF.

This clone was recorded once. The chain employs TRBV11-2 and TRBJ1-5; 8 bases fit TRBD1. The ends lost 5 bases at V and 3 bases at J; junction bases unmatched: 6. The CDR3 has 15 amino acids. Germline V gives CDR1 SGHAT, CDR2 FQNNGV. CDR3 in DNA: TGTGCCAGCAGCCCAGGGGGCGCGTTCAATCAGCCCCAGCATTTT. It codes for CASSPGGAFNQPQHF.

This clone was seen just once. The gene calls are TRBV11-2 and TRBJ2-2; D unresolved. Trimming removed 1 base at V and 1 base at J, with 4 bases between. CDR3 length: 14 amino acids. Germline lookup yields CDR1 SGHAT and CDR2 FQNNGV. Written as DNA, the CDR3 is TGTGCCAGCAGCTTAGGGGTGAACACCGGGGAGCTGTTTTTT. The encoded protein is CASSLGVNTGELFF.

This rearrangement joins TRBV9 to TRBJ2-7, with 7 positions matching TRBD1. Germline V gene lookup returns CDR1 SGDLS and CDR2 YYNGEE. The CDR3 consists of 13 residues. V shed 0 bases, J shed 7 bases, and the junction held 4 bases outside the gene matches. This CDR3 reads CASSVEQGREQYF. In DNA, the CDR3 is TGTGCCAGCAGCGTAGAACAGGGGCGGGAGCAGTACTTC.